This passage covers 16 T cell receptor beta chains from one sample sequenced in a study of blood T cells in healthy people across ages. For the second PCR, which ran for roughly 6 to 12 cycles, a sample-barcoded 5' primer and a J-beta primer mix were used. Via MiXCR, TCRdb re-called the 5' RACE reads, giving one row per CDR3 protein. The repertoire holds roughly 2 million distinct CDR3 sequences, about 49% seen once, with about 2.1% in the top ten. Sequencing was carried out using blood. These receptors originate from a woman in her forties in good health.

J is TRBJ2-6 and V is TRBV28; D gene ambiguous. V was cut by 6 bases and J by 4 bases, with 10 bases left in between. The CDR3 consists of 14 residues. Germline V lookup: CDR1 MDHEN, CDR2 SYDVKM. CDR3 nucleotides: TGTGCCAGCAGGCAGGTGTTCGGGGCCAACGTCCTGACTTTC. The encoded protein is CASRQVFGANVLTF.

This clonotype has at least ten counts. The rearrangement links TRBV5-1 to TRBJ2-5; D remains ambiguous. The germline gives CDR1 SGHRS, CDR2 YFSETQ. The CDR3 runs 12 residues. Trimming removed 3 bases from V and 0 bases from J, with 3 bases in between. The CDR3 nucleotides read TGCGCCAGCAGCTGGGACCAAGAGACCCAGTACTTC. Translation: CASSWDQETQYF.

CDR3 coding DNA: TGCGCCAGCAGTCGTCAAGTTACCACAGATACGCAGTATTTT. It translates to CASSRQVTTDTQYF. The V gene is TRBV5-1, the J gene TRBJ2-3; no definite D call. This CDR3 contains 14 residues. CDR1 and CDR2 (germline): SGHRS, YFSETQ. The ends were cut back, 5 bases at V and 2 bases at J, with 12 bases in the middle. Based on the CDR3 plus reference TRBV5-1 and TRBJ2-3, the full variable domain is KAGVTQTPRYLIKTRGQQVTLSCSPISGHRSVSWYQQTPGQGLQFLFEYFSETQRNKGNFPGRFSGRQFSNSRSEMNVSTLELGDSALYLCASSRQVTTDTQYFGPGTRLTVL.

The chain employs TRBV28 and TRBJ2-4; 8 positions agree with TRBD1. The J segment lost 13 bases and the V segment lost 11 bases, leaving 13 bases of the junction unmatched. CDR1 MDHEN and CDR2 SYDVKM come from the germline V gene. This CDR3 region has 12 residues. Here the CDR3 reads CAVSGQGWEQYF. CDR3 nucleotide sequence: TGTGCCGTCTCCGGACAGGGATGGGAGCAGTACTTC.

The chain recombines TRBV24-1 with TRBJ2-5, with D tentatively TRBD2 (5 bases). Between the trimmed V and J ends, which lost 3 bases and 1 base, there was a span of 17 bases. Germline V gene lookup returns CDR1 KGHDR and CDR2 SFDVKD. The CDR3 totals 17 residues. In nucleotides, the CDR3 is TGTGCCACCAGTGATACTCTGTCCCCAGCGGTCCAAGAGACCCAGTACTTC. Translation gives CATSDTLSPAVQETQYF.

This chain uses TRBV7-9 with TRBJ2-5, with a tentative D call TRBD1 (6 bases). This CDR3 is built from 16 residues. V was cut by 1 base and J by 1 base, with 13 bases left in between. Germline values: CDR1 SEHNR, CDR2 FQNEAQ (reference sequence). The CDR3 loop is CASSLDGRGSQETQYF. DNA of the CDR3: TGTGCCAGCAGCTTAGATGGCAGGGGATCCCAAGAGACCCAGTACTTC. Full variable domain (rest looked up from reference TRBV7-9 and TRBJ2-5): DTGVSQNPRHKITKRGQNVTFRCDPISEHNRLYWYRQTLGQGPEFLTYFQNEAQLEKSRLLSDRFSAERPKGSFSTLEIQRTEQGDSAMYLCASSLDGRGSQETQYFGPGTRLLVL.

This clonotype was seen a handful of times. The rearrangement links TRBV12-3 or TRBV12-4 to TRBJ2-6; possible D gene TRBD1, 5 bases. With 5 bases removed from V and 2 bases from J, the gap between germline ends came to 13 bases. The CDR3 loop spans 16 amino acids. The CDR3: CASSTNDSPGANVLTF. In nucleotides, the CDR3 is TGTGCCAGCAGTACCAACGACAGTCCTGGGGCCAACGTCCTGACTTTC.

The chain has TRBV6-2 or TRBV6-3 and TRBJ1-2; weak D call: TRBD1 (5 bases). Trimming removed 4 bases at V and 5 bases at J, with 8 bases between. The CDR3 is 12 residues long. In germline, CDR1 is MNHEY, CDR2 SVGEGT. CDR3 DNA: TGTGCCAGCAGTTGGCAGGGTTATGGCTACACCTTC. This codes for CASSWQGYGYTF.

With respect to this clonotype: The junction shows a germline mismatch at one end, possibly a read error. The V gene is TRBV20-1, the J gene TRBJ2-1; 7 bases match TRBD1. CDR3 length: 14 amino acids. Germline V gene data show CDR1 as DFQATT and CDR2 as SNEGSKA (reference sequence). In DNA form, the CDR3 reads TGCAGTGCTTTCGGACAGGCCTCCTACAATAAGCAGTTCTTC. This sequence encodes CSAFGQASYNKQFF.

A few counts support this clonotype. Written as DNA, the CDR3 is TGCGCCAGCAGCTCATCTCTCCGGGACAGCGAAACCTATAATTCACCCCTCCACTTT. This gives the protein CASSSSLRDSETYNSPLHF. The rearrangement joins TRBV5-1 to TRBJ1-6; 7 bases are a match to TRBD1. The CDR3 extends over 19 amino acids. From germline, CDR1 is SGHRS and CDR2 YFSETQ. J lost 2 bases, V lost 3 bases, and 14 bases had no gene match.

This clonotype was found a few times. The CDR3 loop is CASSLPVGATDTQYF. The CDR3, as DNA: TGCGCCAGCAGCCTCCCGGTAGGGGCCACAGATACGCAGTATTTT. The chain carries TRBV4-1 and TRBJ2-3; perhaps TRBD1 as D (5 bases). This CDR3 has 15 amino acids. From germline, CDR1 is MGHRA and CDR2 YSYEKL. The ends were cut back, 4 bases at V and 2 bases at J, with 13 bases in the middle.

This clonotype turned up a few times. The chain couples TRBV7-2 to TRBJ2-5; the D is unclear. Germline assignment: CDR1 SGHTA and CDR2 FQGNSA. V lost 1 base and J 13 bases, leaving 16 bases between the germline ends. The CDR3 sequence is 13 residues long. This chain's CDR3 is CASSLEAVGSPYF. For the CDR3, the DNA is TGTGCCAGCAGCTTAGAGGCCGTTGGGTCTCCGTACTTC.

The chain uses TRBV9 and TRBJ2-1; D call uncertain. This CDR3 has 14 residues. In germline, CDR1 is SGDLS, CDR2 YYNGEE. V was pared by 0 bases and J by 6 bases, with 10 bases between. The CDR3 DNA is TGTGCCAGCAGCGTAGGGGTCCGCCTCAATGAGCAGTTCTTC. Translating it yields CASSVGVRLNEQFF. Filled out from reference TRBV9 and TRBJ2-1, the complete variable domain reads DSGVTQTPKHLITATGQRVTLRCSPRSGDLSVYWYQQSLDQGLQFLIQYYNGEERAKGNILERFSAQQFPDLHSELNLSSLELGDSALYFCASSVGVRLNEQFFGPGTRLTVL.

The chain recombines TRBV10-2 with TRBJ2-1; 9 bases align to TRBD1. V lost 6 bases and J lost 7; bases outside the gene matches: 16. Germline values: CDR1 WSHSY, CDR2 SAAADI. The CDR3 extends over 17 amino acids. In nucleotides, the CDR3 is TGCGCCAGCAGCATAGGATTCGGGACAGGGTCGGGGAATGAGCAGTTCTTC. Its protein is CASSIGFGTGSGNEQFF.

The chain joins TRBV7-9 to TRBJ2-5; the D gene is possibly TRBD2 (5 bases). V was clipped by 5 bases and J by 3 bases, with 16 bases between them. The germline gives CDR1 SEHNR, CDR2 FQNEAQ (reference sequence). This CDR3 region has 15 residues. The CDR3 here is CASSPGVTAEETQYF. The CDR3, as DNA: TGTGCCAGCAGCCCCGGGGTAACAGCGGAAGAGACCCAGTACTTC.

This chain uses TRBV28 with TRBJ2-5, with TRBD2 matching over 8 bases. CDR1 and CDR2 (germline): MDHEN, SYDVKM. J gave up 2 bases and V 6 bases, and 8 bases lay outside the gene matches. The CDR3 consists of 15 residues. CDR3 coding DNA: TGTGCCAGCAGCGTCTTTGCGGGGGGACAAGAGACCCAGTACTTC. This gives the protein CASSVFAGGQETQYF.